The sequence of this T cell receptor beta chain was determined in a study of blood T cell repertoires in COVID-19. Looking at the study overall: COVID-19 samples from acute and convalescent phases originated in the United States, Italy and Spain. T cells, B-cell-depleted T cells, or PBMCs supplied cDNA or gDNA.

The authors' processing: Reference gene primer amplification in the assay estimated nucleated cell counts. Libraries were prepared by immunoSEQ multiplex PCR; TCRdb keeps only in-frame clonotypes and omits some of them. From that table come the V and J calls and clone size; the DNA was used to work out D and trimming. Found here are under 200,000 clones, around 90% of them singletons; the top ten hold roughly 5.5%. CDR1 is LGHDT and CDR2 is YNNKEL in the germline V gene (reference sequence). CDR3 length: 13 amino acids. Trimming stripped 4 bases from V and 1 base from J, with 7 bases between. The source of this sequence is a man aged 35 to 55 with active or convalescent COVID-19. The sequenced material came from peripheral blood. The V and J genes are TRBV3-1 (or the pseudogene TRBV3-2) and TRBJ1-1, with D hard to call. CDR3 loop: CASSRQRNTEAFF. CDR3 sequence (DNA): TGTGCCAGCAGCCGCCAGCGGAACACTGAAGCTTTCTTT.